This TCR beta chain derives from a study of T cell responses to AZD1222 COVID-19 vaccine. The CDR3 contains 14 residues. Trimming pared 7 bases from V and 1 base from J, leaving 13 bases between. From germline, CDR1 is SGHVS and CDR2 FQNEAQ. Produced via immunoSEQ multiplex PCR; TCRdb's table is partial and in-frame only. The repertoire consists of about 150,000 clones, with around nine tenths occurring once and the leading ten covering around 2.8%. On this clone itself: Its cognate antigen is unknown.

Study findings and constraints: Repertoire sampling was restricted to post-peak T cell response timepoints. Clonal diversity was possibly underestimated, and white British individuals and females predominated among donors.

J is TRBJ1-1 and V is TRBV7-8; no clear D. This clonotype was sampled from an adult in good health. The sample consisted of peripheral blood, taken on day 0 of MenACWY control vaccination. This CDR3 reads CASTAGRSNTEAFF. As DNA, the CDR3 is TGTGCCAGCACCGCCGGACGCTCGAACACTGAAGCTTTCTTT.